The 26 T cell receptor beta chains given below trace back to one sample, sequenced in a study of T cell repertoires in cytomegalovirus infection (dated by TCRdb to between 2018 and 2020). The treatment or condition label, read with the paper, signifies: in vitro stimulation with specific CMV peptide epitopes to enrich CMV-specific T cells. Their recognized antigens are unknown. Instrument on record: Illumina HiSeq 1500. The public reads were run again by TCRdb, first through fastp at Q25 and then through MiXCR, and only productive beta chains were kept. One record per CDR3 amino acid sequence lists the most common genes and DNA. This sample gives 650,000 to 900,000 distinct CDR3 sequences in total; almost 30% of them show up just once. Under 15% of the sample goes to the ten largest clones. Sequenced here: cultured CD8+ T cells from PBMCs, sampled from culture after CMV antigen stimulation. The receptors originated from a human donor in good health (CMV status not recorded). Some clones in this sample may be carry-over from other donors' samples.

In this sample, this clonotype turned up a few times. The rearrangement links TRBV15 to TRBJ2-1; 10 nucleotides match TRBD2. Germline CDR1 reads LNHNV; CDR2 reads YYDKDF (reference sequence). J gave up 7 bases and V 1 base, and 10 bases lay outside the gene matches. The CDR3 runs 17 residues. The CDR3 sequence is CATSRGFSGGLGNEQFF. The DNA for the CDR3 is TGTGCCACCAGCAGAGGTTTTAGCGGGGGGCTTGGGAATGAGCAGTTCTTC.

The V gene is TRBV2, the J gene TRBJ1-5; 11 bases map to TRBD1. The CDR3 runs 19 residues. Germline-derived CDR1 and CDR2 are SNHLY and FYNNEI. The J segment lost 2 bases and the V segment lost 5 bases, leaving 14 bases of the junction unmatched. This CDR3 reads CASSSGDRDRGTGNQPQHF. The CDR3 DNA reads as TGTGCCAGCAGTTCTGGGGACCGGGACAGGGGGACGGGCAATCAGCCCCAGCATTTT. Combining the CDR3 with reference TRBV2 and TRBJ1-5 gives the whole variable domain EPEVTQTPSHQVTQMGQEVILRCVPISNHLYFYWYRQILGQKVEFLVSFYNNEISEKSEIFDDQFSVERPDGSNFTLKIRSTKLEDSAMYFCASSSGDRDRGTGNQPQHFGDGTRLSIL.

The chain recombines TRBV14 with TRBJ1-2; 9 positions agree with TRBD1. This CDR3 is built from 15 residues. V was clipped by 4 bases and J by 8 bases; unmatched bases: 11. Germline CDR1 SGHDN, CDR2 FVKESK. Written as DNA, the CDR3 is TGTGCCAGCAGCCCCTGGGACAGGGCGTTAGAAGGCTACACCTTC. Translating gives CASSPWDRALEGYTF.

V is TRBV2 and J is TRBJ2-2; D is possibly TRBD1 (5 bases). From germline, CDR1 is SNHLY and CDR2 FYNNEI. V lost 7 bases to trimming and J lost 0 bases, with 9 bases between them. This CDR3 spans 14 amino acids. CDR3 sequence: CASTGPTNTGELFF. The CDR3 DNA is TGTGCCAGCACAGGGCCGACGAACACCGGGGAGCTGTTTTTT.

This clonotype was observed many times. The chain uses TRBV28 and TRBJ2-5, with TRBD2 identical over 10 bases. The CDR3 loop spans 16 amino acids. The germline V gene encodes CDR1 MDHEN and CDR2 SYDVKM. Trimming cost V 3 bases and J 4 bases; bases outside gene matches: 8. CDR3: CASSFGAGGLGETQYF. The CDR3 DNA is TGTGCCAGCAGTTTCGGAGCGGGGGGGTTGGGAGAGACCCAGTACTTC.

This clonotype has at least ten counts. J is TRBJ2-7 and V is TRBV5-4, with TRBD2 matching over 7 bases. The CDR3 extends over 14 amino acids. CDR1 SGHNT and CDR2 YYREEE come from the germline V gene (reference sequence). The CDR3 loop is CASSLGGGTYEQYV. CDR3 coding DNA: TGTGCCAGCAGTTTGGGGGGAGGGACCTACGAGCAGTACGTC.

J is TRBJ1-3 and V is TRBV5-1, with TRBD1 as a possible D gene (6 bases). The CDR3 contains 17 residues. Trimming took 0 bases from V and 2 from J, leaving 15 bases between them. CDR1 is SGHRS, CDR2 YFSETQ, per germline. The CDR3 bases are TGCGCCAGCAGCTTGGTGGGTCAGGGGCTGGCTGGAAACACCATATATTTT. Protein product: CASSLVGQGLAGNTIYF.

This clonotype showed up many times. This rearrangement joins TRBV20-1 to TRBJ1-2; D gene uncertain. The length of the CDR3 is 14 residues. Per germline, CDR1 DFQATT and CDR2 SNEGSKA (reference sequence). Trimming stripped 5 bases from V and 0 bases from J, with 13 bases between. The CDR3 DNA is TGCAGTGCTCCTGCCCTAGATACTAACTATGGCTACACCTTC. Residues: CSAPALDTNYGYTF.

This clonotype appeared once. The CDR3 carries no conserved terminal phenylalanine or tryptophan, so it likely arises from a read error. V and J are TRBV7-9 and TRBJ2-5, with 7 nucleotides matching TRBD2. The CDR3 sequence is 16 residues long. With V trimmed by 2 bases and J by 1 base, 7 bases remained unmatched. Germline V CDR1 and CDR2: SEHNR, FQNEAQ (reference sequence). The DNA for the CDR3 is TGTGCCAGCAGCTTAATTGGGGGGGATCCCCAAGAGACCCAGTACTAC. Translated, it gives CASSLIGGDPQETQYY.

In this sample, this clonotype turned up once. This chain joins TRBV6-1 and TRBJ1-4; a weak D match, TRBD1 (6 bases). V lost 1 base, J lost 7 bases, and 16 bases lay in between. Germline CDR1 MNHNS, CDR2 SASEGT. There are 16 residues in the CDR3. CDR3 sequence (DNA): TGTGCCAGCAGTGAAGTATTGGGGGGCTCGGCTGAAAAACTGTTTTTT. Translation gives CASSEVLGGSAEKLFF.

In this sample, this clonotype turned up a few times. V gene TRBV7-2 combines with J gene TRBJ1-1, with D tentatively TRBD1 (5 bases). V lost 1 base to trimming and J lost 10 bases, with 22 bases between them. This CDR3 contains 16 residues. The germline V gene has CDR1 SGHTA and CDR2 FQGNSA. CDR3 DNA: TGTGCCAGCAGCTTAGTTCGGCAGGGCCTTTTTAAGGGAGCTTTCTTT. Translation: CASSLVRQGLFKGAFF. The entire variable domain, with the rest obtained from reference TRBV7-2 and TRBJ1-1, is as follows: GAGVSQSPSNKVTEKGKDVELRCDPISGHTALYWYRQSLGQGLEFLIYFQGNSAPDKSGLPSDRFSAERTGGSVSTLTIQRTQQEDSAVYLCASSLVRQGLFKGAFFGQGTRLTVV.

The chain combines TRBV2 with TRBJ1-1, with D perhaps matching TRBD1 (5 bases). Germline CDR1 is SNHLY and CDR2 is FYNNEI. The CDR3 sequence is 15 residues long. V was trimmed by 7 bases and J by 4 bases, leaving 19 bases between them. The CDR3 DNA sequence: TGTGCCAGCATAGGAACTGGGGCGGCGAGCACTGAAGCTTTCTTT. This sequence encodes CASIGTGAASTEAFF.

The chain links TRBV2 to TRBJ1-5; TRBD1 might be the D (5 bases). V gave up 7 bases and J gave up 2 bases, with 15 bases separating them. This CDR3 has 15 residues. Germline CDR1 SNHLY, CDR2 FYNNEI. CDR3 bases: TGTGCCAGCAATAATGGGACGAGTGGCAATCAGCCCCAGCATTTT. It encodes CASNNGTSGNQPQHF. The full variable domain, rest sourced from reference TRBV2 and TRBJ1-5, is EPEVTQTPSHQVTQMGQEVILRCVPISNHLYFYWYRQILGQKVEFLVSFYNNEISEKSEIFDDQFSVERPDGSNFTLKIRSTKLEDSAMYFCASNNGTSGNQPQHFGDGTRLSIL.

This clonotype has a handful of counts. This rearrangement joins TRBV6-6 to TRBJ2-4; a possible D gene is TRBD2 (6 bases). Germline loops: CDR1 MNHNY, CDR2 SVGAGI (reference sequence). V was cut by 2 bases and J by 0 bases, with 14 bases left in between. The CDR3 contains 17 residues. Here the CDR3 DNA reads TGTGCCAGCAGTTACGAGACTAGGATCCTAGCCAAAAACATTCAGTACTTC. Amino acid sequence: CASSYETRILAKNIQYF.

This clonotype was seen ten or more times. The chain joins TRBV6-1 to TRBJ1-2; D is ambiguous. In germline, CDR1 is MNHNS, CDR2 SASEGT. This CDR3 is built from 10 residues. V lost 4 bases and J 5 bases, leaving 2 bases between the germline ends. CDR3 region: CASSAYGYTF. The CDR3 DNA follows: TGTGCCAGCAGTGCTTATGGCTACACCTTC.

V usage is TRBV20-1 and J usage is TRBJ2-1, with a weak D call TRBD2 (6 bases). Deletions cut 0 bases from V and 1 base from J, with 10 bases between. The length of the CDR3 is 15 residues. Germline V gives CDR1 DFQATT, CDR2 SNEGSKA (reference sequence). CDR3 residues: CSARERGISYNEQFF. The CDR3 bases are TGCAGTGCTAGAGAACGCGGGATTTCCTACAATGAGCAGTTCTTC.

The V and J genes are TRBV20-1 and TRBJ1-4, with 7 bases fitting TRBD1. This CDR3 contains 13 residues. Trimming at V came to 6 bases and at J to 8 bases, leaving 9 bases not matched to a gene. Looked up from germline, CDR1 is DFQATT and CDR2 is SNEGSKA (reference sequence). The CDR3 is CSATTGTWEKLFF. As DNA, the CDR3 is TGCAGTGCCACGACAGGGACGTGGGAAAAACTGTTTTTT.

The chain is built from TRBV7-6 and TRBJ2-2; D not certain. CDR3 size: 12 residues. Germline assignment: CDR1 SGHVS and CDR2 FNYEAQ. Trimming removed 1 base from V and 9 bases from J, with 6 bases in between. The CDR3 here is CASSLGPRELFF. As DNA, the CDR3 is TGTGCCAGCAGCTTAGGTCCCCGGGAGCTGTTTTTT. Together with reference TRBV7-6 and TRBJ2-2, the CDR3 gives the full variable domain: GAGVSQSPRYKVTKRGQDVALRCDPISGHVSLYWYRQALGQGPEFLTYFNYEAQQDKSGLPNDRFSAERPEGSISTLTIQRTEQRDSAMYRCASSLGPRELFFGEGSRLTVL.

This clonotype has a count of ten or more. This chain connects TRBV6-6 to TRBJ2-3; TRBD2 matches at 8 bases. J was trimmed by 4 bases and V by 2 bases; bases with no gene match: 8. In germline, CDR1 is MNHNY, CDR2 SVGAGI (reference sequence). The CDR3 covers 16 residues. CDR3 DNA sequence: TGTGCCAGCAGTTACCGCCCGGGGGGGGCGGCAGATACGCAGTATTTT. Encoded protein: CASSYRPGGAADTQYF.

This clonotype was seen only a few times. The gene calls are TRBV7-8 and TRBJ2-4; D is ambiguous. Germline CDR1 is SGHVS and CDR2 is FQNEAQ. Trimming removed 1 base at V and 5 bases at J, with 12 bases between. The CDR3 spans 15 residues. The CDR3, as DNA: TGTGCCAGCAGCTTAGTGGGCAAAGAAGAAAACATTCAGTACTTC. Translating gives CASSLVGKEENIQYF.

Worth noting for this clonotype: One junction end does not reproduce the germline sequence, and a read error may be involved. The chain couples TRBV6-1 to TRBJ2-5; the D gene is possibly TRBD2 (5 bases). Per the germline V gene, CDR1 is MNHNS and CDR2 is SASEGT. The CDR3 spans 16 residues. Written as DNA, the CDR3 is TGTGCCAACAGTGAGCTTGGTGAGGGTGTCAAAGAGACCCAGTACTTC. The encoded protein is CANSELGEGVKETQYF.

V and J are TRBV25-1 and TRBJ2-2; 7 nucleotides line up with TRBD2. V shed 5 bases, J shed 1 base, and the junction held 10 bases outside the gene matches. The V gene's germline CDR1 is MGHDK and CDR2 SYGVNS. CDR3 length: 17 amino acids. CDR3 sequence: CASSPGRQRGNTGELFF. The CDR3 DNA follows: TGTGCCAGCAGTCCGGGAAGACAGCGGGGGAACACCGGGGAGCTGTTTTTT.

This clonotype was counted a few times. V gene TRBV24-1 combines with J gene TRBJ1-2; no definite D call. The V gene lost 4 bases and the J gene lost 2 bases, with 13 bases spanning the gap. This CDR3 region has 15 residues. Germline CDR1 reads KGHDR; CDR2 reads SFDVKD. CDR3 in DNA: TGTGCCACCAGTGAACATTCGCGCACGAACTATGGCTACACCTTC. Its protein product is CATSEHSRTNYGYTF.

There are a few counts of this clonotype. Here the CDR3 DNA reads TGCGCCAGCAGCCAAGAGCCACTAGCGGGGGGCACCGGGGAGCTGTTTTTT. Protein: CASSQEPLAGGTGELFF. V usage is TRBV4-1 and J usage is TRBJ2-2; 12 bases map to TRBD2. CDR3 length: 17 residues. J was trimmed by 4 bases and V by 0 bases; bases with no gene match: 3. In germline, CDR1 is MGHRA, CDR2 YSYEKL.

V usage is TRBV15 and J usage is TRBJ2-7; TRBD2 might be the D (5 bases). The V gene lost 0 bases and the J gene lost 0 bases, with 15 bases spanning the gap. This CDR3 contains 17 residues. Germline V gene data show CDR1 as LNHNV and CDR2 as YYDKDF (reference sequence). The CDR3 protein is CATSRDVWTGNSYEQYF. In DNA, the CDR3 is TGTGCCACCAGCAGAGACGTCTGGACGGGAAACTCCTACGAGCAGTACTTC.

The chain uses TRBV7-8 and TRBJ1-2; no firm D call. With 2 bases removed from V and 7 bases from J, the gap between germline ends came to 14 bases. The V gene's germline CDR1 is SGHVS and CDR2 FQNEAQ. CDR3 size: 14 residues. CDR3 residues: CASSLRGGGGGYTF. The DNA for the CDR3 is TGTGCCAGCAGCTTACGGGGTGGCGGCGGTGGCTACACCTTC. Combining the CDR3 with reference TRBV7-8 and TRBJ1-2 gives the whole variable domain GAGVSQSPRYKVAKRGQDVALRCDPISGHVSLFWYQQALGQGPEFLTYFQNEAQLDKSGLPSDRFFAERPEGSVSTLKIQRTQQEDSAVYLCASSLRGGGGGYTFGSGTRLTVV.